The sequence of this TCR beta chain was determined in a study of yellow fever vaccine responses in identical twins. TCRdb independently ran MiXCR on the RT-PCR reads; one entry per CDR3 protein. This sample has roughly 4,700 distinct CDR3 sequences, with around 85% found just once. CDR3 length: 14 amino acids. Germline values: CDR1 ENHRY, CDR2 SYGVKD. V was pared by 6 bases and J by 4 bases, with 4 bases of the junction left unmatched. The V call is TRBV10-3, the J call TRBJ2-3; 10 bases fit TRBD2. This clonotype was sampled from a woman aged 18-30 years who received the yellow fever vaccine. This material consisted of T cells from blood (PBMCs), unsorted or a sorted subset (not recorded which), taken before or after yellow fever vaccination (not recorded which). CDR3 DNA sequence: TGTGCCATCAGAGAGCGGGAGGGCCCAGATACGCAGTATTTT. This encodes CAIREREGPDTQYF.